Each of the 3 T cell receptor beta chains below was sequenced from the same sample in a study of circulating CD8 cells and anti-PD-1 response in melanoma. The QIAseq Immune Repertoire TCR panel built the libraries from roughly 15 ng of total RNA. TCRdb redid the calling of the reads with MiXCR, one entry per CDR3 protein. The table includes hundreds of distinct CDR3 sequences, 7.5% to 10% detected once. From live CD3+CD8+TCRalphabeta+ cells, four PD-1 and/or TIGIT subsets were sorted. Sequences were derived from CD8+ T cells from PBMCs, sampled at baseline or after one month of anti-PD-1 therapy (not recorded which). The receptors stem from a human donor with melanoma.

This clonotype is deemed large. CDR3 region: CASSHRRGQGEETQYF. CDR3 nucleotide sequence: TGTGCCAGTAGCCATCGCCGGGGACAGGGGGAAGAGACCCAGTACTTC. The chain uses TRBV19 and TRBJ2-5, with 11 positions matching TRBD1. After removal of 6 bases from V and 3 bases from J, the junction contained 9 bases not matched to a gene. The CDR3 loop spans 16 amino acids. Germline V gene data show CDR1 as LNHDA and CDR2 as SQIVND (reference sequence).

By its share, this clonotype is medium-sized. CDR3 amino acids: CASSLGETGTEAFF. CDR3 coding DNA: TGTGCCAGTAGCCTAGGGGAGACGGGCACTGAAGCTTTCTTT. The chain has TRBV19 and TRBJ1-1, with a possible D match to TRBD1 (5 bases). The V gene lost 6 bases and the J gene lost 4 bases, with 15 bases spanning the gap. Germline assignment: CDR1 LNHDA and CDR2 SQIVND (reference sequence). This CDR3 comprises 14 residues.

This clonotype is termed medium-sized. J is TRBJ1-3 and V is TRBV5-5, with D unclear. Germline V gene data show CDR1 as SGHKS and CDR2 as YYEKEE (reference sequence). The CDR3 is made up of 16 amino acids. The ends were cut back, 1 base at V and 0 bases at J, with 11 bases in the middle. CDR3 amino acids: CASSLTRASSGNTIYF. CDR3 nucleotide sequence: TGTGCCAGCAGCTTGACGCGGGCTAGCTCTGGAAACACCATATATTTT.